Listed below are T cell receptor beta chains from one sample, sequenced in a study of T cell repertoires in cytomegalovirus infection. A single record per CDR3 protein comes from TCRdb applying MiXCR to the reads. The profile shows fewer than 300,000 distinct CDR3 sequences, about 25% of them singletons. Sequenced material: PBMCs. The source of these receptors is a human donor in good health (CMV status not recorded). Some clones in this sample may be carry-over from other donors' samples. The CDR3 runs from the conserved cysteine through the conserved F or W. Each record gives: D gene, V gene, clone size, J gene, CDR3 protein, CDR3 DNA. The D gene is left open where the match is weak. Only part of the rows carry a size: once, few, many, or a class if the clone is expanded.

d_gene: TRBD1
v_gene: TRBV29-1
abundance: -
j_gene: TRBJ1-5
CDR3aa: CSVERGGGEPQHF
CDR3nt: TGCAGCGTTGAACGAGGGGGCGGGGAGCCCCAGCATTTT

d_gene: -
v_gene: TRBV29-1
abundance: -
j_gene: TRBJ1-1
CDR3aa: CSVENQNAFF
CDR3nt: TGCAGCGTTGAAAATCAGAACGCTTTCTTT

d_gene: TRBD1
v_gene: TRBV20-1
abundance: -
j_gene: TRBJ1-2
CDR3aa: CSAVSGQVEGYTF
CDR3nt: TGCAGTGCAGTCTCTGGACAGGTTGAAGGCTACACCTTC

d_gene: TRBD1
v_gene: TRBV28
abundance: -
j_gene: TRBJ1-5
CDR3aa: CASSLRGQYQPQHF
CDR3nt: TGTGCCAGCAGTTTAAGGGGGCAGTATCAGCCCCAGCATTTT

d_gene: -
v_gene: TRBV10-3
abundance: -
j_gene: TRBJ2-5
CDR3aa: CAISQQGSTQYF
CDR3nt: TGTGCCATCAGCCAACAGGGATCGACCCAGTACTTC

d_gene: -
v_gene: TRBV20-1
abundance: few
j_gene: TRBJ2-3
CDR3aa: CSADFGGSTDTQYF
CDR3nt: TGCAGTGCTGATTTCGGGGGTAGCACAGATACGCAGTATTTT

d_gene: -
v_gene: TRBV28
abundance: many
j_gene: TRBJ2-5
CDR3aa: CASMRGGRAKETQYF
CDR3nt: TGTGCCAGCATGAGAGGAGGCAGGGCGAAAGAGACCCAGTACTTC

d_gene: TRBD2
v_gene: TRBV6-5
abundance: -
j_gene: TRBJ2-7
CDR3aa: CASSSGTSEQYF
CDR3nt: TGTGCCAGCAGTTCCGGGACTAGCGAGCAGTACTTC

d_gene: -
v_gene: TRBV20-1
abundance: few
j_gene: TRBJ2-1
CDR3aa: CSASTPRFDEQFF
CDR3nt: TGCAGTGCTAGCACCCCCCGGTTCGATGAGCAGTTCTTC

d_gene: TRBD2
v_gene: TRBV7-2
abundance: -
j_gene: TRBJ2-1
CDR3aa: CASSLVGLAGGGAYNEQFF
CDR3nt: TGTGCCAGCAGCTTGGTGGGACTAGCGGGAGGAGGAGCCTACAATGAGCAGTTCTTC

d_gene: TRBD1
v_gene: TRBV11-2
abundance: -
j_gene: TRBJ1-2
CDR3aa: CASSTPTGLYGYTF
CDR3nt: TGTGCCAGCAGCACCCCGACAGGGCTCTATGGCTACACCTTC

d_gene: -
v_gene: TRBV24-1
abundance: -
j_gene: TRBJ2-3
CDR3aa: CATSEPTGREEDTQYF
CDR3nt: TGTGCCACCAGTGAGCCGACAGGTCGAGAGGAAGATACGCAGTATTTT

d_gene: TRBD1
v_gene: TRBV28
abundance: -
j_gene: TRBJ1-1
CDR3aa: CASSSVPGQGNTEAFF
CDR3nt: TGTGCCAGCAGCTCCGTCCCGGGACAGGGGAACACTGAAGCTTTCTTT

d_gene: -
v_gene: TRBV6-2/TRBV6-3
abundance: -
j_gene: TRBJ2-1
CDR3aa: CASGPAAGSNNEQFF
CDR3nt: TGTGCCAGCGGTCCCGCGGCAGGGAGCAACAATGAGCAGTTCTTC

d_gene: TRBD1
v_gene: TRBV28
abundance: -
j_gene: TRBJ1-1
CDR3aa: CASSYGDRGNTEAFF
CDR3nt: TGTGCCAGCAGTTATGGAGACAGGGGGAACACTGAAGCTTTCTTT

d_gene: -
v_gene: TRBV10-3
abundance: -
j_gene: TRBJ2-7
CDR3aa: CAISMKEIYEQYF
CDR3nt: TGTGCCATCAGTATGAAAGAAATCTACGAGCAGTACTTC

d_gene: -
v_gene: TRBV15
abundance: -
j_gene: TRBJ2-5
CDR3aa: CATSSQETQYF
CDR3nt: TGTGCCACCAGCAGCCAAGAGACCCAGTACTTC